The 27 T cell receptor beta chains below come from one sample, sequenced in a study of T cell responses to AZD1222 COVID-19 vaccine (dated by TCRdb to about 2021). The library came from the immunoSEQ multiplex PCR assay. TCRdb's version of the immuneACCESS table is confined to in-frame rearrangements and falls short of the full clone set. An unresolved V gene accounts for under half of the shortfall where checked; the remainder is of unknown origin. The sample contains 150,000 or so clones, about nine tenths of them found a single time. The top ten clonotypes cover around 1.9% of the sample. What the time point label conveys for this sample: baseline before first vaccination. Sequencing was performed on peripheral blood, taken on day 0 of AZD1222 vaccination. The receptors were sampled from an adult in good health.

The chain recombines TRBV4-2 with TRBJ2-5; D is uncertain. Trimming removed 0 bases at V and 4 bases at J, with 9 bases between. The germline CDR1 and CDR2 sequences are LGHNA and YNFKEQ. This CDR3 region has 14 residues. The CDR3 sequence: CASSQDTLRETQYF. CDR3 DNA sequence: TGTGCCAGCAGCCAAGATACTCTACGAGAGACCCAGTACTTC.

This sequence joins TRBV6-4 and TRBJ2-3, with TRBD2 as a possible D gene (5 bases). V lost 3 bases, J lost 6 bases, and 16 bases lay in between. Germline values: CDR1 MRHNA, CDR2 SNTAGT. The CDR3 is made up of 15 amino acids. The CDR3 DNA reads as TGTGCCAGCAGTGAGTCGGAGACGGGAACCGATACGCAGTATTTT. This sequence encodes CASSESETGTDTQYF.

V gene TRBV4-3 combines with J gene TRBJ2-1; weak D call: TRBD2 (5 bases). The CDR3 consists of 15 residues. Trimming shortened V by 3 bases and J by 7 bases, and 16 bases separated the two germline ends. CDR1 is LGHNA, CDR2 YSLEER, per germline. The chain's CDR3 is CASSQIAFTSNEQFF. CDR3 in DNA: TGCGCCAGCAGCCAGATAGCGTTTACTTCGAATGAGCAGTTCTTC.

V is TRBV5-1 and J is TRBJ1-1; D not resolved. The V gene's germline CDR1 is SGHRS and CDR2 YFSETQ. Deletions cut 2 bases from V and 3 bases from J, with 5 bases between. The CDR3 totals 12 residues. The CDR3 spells CASSFGDTEAFF. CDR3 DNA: TGCGCCAGCAGCTTTGGGGACACTGAAGCTTTCTTT.

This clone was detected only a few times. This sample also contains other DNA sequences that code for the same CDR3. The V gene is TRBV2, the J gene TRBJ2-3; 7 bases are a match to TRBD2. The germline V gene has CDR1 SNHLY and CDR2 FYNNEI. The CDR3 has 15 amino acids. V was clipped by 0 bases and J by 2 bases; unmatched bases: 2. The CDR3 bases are TGTGCCAGCAGTGAAGCGGGGACTAACACAGATACGCAGTATTTT. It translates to CASSEAGTNTDTQYF.

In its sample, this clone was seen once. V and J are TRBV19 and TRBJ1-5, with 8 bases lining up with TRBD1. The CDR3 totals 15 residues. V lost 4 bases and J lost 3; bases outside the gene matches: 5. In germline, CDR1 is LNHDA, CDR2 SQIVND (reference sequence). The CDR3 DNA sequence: TGTGCCAGTAGTACTTCGACAGGGGCCAATCAGCCCCAGCATTTT. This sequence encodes CASSTSTGANQPQHF.

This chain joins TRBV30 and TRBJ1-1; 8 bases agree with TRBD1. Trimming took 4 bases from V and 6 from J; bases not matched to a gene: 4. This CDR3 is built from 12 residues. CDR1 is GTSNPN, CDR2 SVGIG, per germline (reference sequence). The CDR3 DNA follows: TGTGCCTGGACGGACAGGGTACCTGAAGCTTTCTTT. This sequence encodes CAWTDRVPEAFF.

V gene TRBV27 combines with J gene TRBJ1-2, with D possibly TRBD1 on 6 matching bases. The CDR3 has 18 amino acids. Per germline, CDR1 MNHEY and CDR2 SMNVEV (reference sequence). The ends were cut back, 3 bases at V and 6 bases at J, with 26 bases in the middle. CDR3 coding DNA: TGTGCCAGCAGTTTTGATATGCGGAAGAATACAGGGACCCATGGCTACACCTTC. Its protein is CASSFDMRKNTGTHGYTF.

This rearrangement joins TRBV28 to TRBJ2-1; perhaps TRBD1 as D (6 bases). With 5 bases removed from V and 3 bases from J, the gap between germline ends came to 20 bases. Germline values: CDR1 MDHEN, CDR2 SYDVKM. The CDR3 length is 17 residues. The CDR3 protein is CASSKPGQISFYNEQFF. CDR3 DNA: TGTGCCAGCAGTAAACCGGGACAAATATCTTTCTACAATGAGCAGTTCTTC.

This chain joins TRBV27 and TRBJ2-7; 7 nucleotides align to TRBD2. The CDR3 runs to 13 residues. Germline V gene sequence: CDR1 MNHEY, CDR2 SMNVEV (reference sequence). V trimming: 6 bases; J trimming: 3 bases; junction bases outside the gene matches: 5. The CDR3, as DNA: TGTGCCAGCAGCCGGGACTACCTCTACGAGCAGTACTTC. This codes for CASSRDYLYEQYF.

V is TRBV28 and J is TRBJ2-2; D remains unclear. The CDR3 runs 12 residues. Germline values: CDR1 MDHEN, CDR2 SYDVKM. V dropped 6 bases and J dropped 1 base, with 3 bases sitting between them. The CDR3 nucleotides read TGTGCCAGCAGGAGGAACACCGGGGAGCTGTTTTTT. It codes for CASRRNTGELFF.

The CDR3 DNA reads as TGTGCCAGCAGCAAAGTTGTCCCTGACTACGAGCAGTACTTC. Its protein is CASSKVVPDYEQYF. This chain connects TRBV21-1 to TRBJ2-7. TRBV21-1 is assigned pseudogene status. The CDR3 covers 14 residues.

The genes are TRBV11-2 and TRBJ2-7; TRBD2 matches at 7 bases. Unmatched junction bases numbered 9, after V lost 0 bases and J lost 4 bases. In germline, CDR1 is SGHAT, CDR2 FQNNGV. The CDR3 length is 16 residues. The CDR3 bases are TGTGCCAGCAGCTTAGAATCGGGAGGCTTGTTTTACGAGCAGTACTTC. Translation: CASSLESGGLFYEQYF.

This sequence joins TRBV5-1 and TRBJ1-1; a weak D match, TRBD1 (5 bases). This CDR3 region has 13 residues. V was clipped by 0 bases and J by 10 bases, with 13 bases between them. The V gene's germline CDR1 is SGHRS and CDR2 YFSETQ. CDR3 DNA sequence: TGCGCCAGCAGCTTGGCCGGAGGGGTAGCAGCTTTCTTT. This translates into CASSLAGGVAAFF. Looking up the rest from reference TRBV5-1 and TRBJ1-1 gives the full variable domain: KAGVTQTPRYLIKTRGQQVTLSCSPISGHRSVSWYQQTPGQGLQFLFEYFSETQRNKGNFPGRFSGRQFSNSRSEMNVSTLELGDSALYLCASSLAGGVAAFFGQGTRLTVV.

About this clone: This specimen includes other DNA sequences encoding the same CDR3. In DNA, the CDR3 is TGTGCCAGCAGTTTGGGACAGCCCCAGCATTTT. This codes for CASSLGQPQHF. The rearrangement joins TRBV12-3 or TRBV12-4 to TRBJ1-5; the D is unclear. The V end lost 3 bases, the J end lost 7 bases, and 4 bases lay between the germline ends. This CDR3 contains 11 residues.

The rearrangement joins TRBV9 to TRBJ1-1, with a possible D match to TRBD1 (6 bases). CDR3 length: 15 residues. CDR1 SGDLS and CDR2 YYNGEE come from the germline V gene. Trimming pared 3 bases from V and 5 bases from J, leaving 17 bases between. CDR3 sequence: CASSDVQGRVTEAFF. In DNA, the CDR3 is TGTGCCAGCAGCGACGTACAGGGAAGGGTAACTGAAGCTTTCTTT. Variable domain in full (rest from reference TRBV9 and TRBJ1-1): DSGVTQTPKHLITATGQRVTLRCSPRSGDLSVYWYQQSLDQGLQFLIQYYNGEERAKGNILERFSAQQFPDLHSELNLSSLELGDSALYFCASSDVQGRVTEAFFGQGTRLTVV.

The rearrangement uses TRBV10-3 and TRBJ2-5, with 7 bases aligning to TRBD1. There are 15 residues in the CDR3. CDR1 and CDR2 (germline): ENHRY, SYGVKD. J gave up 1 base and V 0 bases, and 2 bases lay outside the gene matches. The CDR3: CAISESRQGQETQYF. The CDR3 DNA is TGTGCCATCAGTGAGTCTCGACAGGGCCAAGAGACCCAGTACTTC.

DNA for the CDR3: TGTGCCAGCAGCCCGGGACTAGCGTACTACAATGAGCAGTTCTTC. Protein product: CASSPGLAYYNEQFF. The chain carries TRBV27 and TRBJ2-1, with 10 bases that match TRBD2. V was pared by 6 bases and J by 3 bases, with 5 bases of the junction left unmatched. This CDR3 has 15 residues. In germline, CDR1 is MNHEY, CDR2 SMNVEV (reference sequence).

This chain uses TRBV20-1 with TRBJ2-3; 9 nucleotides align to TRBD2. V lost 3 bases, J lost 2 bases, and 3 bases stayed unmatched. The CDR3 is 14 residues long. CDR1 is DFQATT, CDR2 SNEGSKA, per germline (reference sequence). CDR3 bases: TGCAGTGCTAGTAGGACTAGCGTCACAGATACGCAGTATTTT. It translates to CSASRTSVTDTQYF.

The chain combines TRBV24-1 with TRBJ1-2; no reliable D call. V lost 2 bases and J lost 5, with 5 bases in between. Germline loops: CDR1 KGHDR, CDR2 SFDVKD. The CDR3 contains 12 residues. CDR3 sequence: CATSDSIYGYTF. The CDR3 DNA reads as TGTGCCACCAGTGATTCCATTTATGGCTACACCTTC.

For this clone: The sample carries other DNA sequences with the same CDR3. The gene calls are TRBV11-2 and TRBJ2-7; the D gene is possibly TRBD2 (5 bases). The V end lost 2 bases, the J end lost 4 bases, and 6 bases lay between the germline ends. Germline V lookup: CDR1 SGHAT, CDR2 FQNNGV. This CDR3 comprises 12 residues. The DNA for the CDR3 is TGTGCCAGCAGCTTAACGGGGTACGAGCAGTACTTC. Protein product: CASSLTGYEQYF.

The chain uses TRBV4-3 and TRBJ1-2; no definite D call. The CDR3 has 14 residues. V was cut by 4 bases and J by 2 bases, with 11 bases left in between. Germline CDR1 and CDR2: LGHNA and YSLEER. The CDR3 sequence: CASSLSLGNYGYTF. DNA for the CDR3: TGCGCCAGCAGCCTCAGTCTGGGGAACTATGGCTACACCTTC.

CDR3 coding DNA: TGTGCCAGCAAACCGGGGGGGACAACTGGAAACACCATATATTTT. Its protein is CASKPGGTTGNTIYF. The rearrangement uses TRBV6-5 and TRBJ1-3, with D possibly matching TRBD1 (6 bases). This CDR3 spans 15 amino acids. Trimming removed 7 bases from V and 2 bases from J, with 15 bases in between. Germline-derived CDR1 and CDR2 are MNHEY and SVGAGI.

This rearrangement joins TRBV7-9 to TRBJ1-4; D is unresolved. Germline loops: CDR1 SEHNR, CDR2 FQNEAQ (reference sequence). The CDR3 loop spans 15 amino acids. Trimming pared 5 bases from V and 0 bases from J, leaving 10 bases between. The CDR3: CASSPGRATNEKLFF. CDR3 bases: TGTGCCAGCAGCCCCGGAAGGGCAACTAATGAAAAACTGTTTTTT.

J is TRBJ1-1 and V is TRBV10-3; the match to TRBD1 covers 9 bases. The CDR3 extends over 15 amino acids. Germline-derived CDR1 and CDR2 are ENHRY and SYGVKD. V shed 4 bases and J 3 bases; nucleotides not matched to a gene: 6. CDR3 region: CAISGPGQGHTEAFF. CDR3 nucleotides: TGTGCCATCAGTGGACCGGGACAGGGTCACACTGAAGCTTTCTTT.

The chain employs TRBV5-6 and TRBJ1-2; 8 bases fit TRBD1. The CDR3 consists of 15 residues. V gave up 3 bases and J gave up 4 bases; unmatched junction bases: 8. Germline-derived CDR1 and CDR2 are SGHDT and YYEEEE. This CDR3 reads CASSSRTGRPYGYTF. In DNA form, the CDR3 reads TGTGCCAGCAGCTCCCGGACAGGGCGCCCCTATGGCTACACCTTC.

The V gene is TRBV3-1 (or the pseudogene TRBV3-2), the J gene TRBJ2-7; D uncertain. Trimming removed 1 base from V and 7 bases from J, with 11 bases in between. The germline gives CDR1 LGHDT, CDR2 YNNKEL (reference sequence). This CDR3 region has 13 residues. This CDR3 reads CASSQVEGREQYF. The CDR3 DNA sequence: TGTGCCAGCAGCCAAGTGGAAGGACGAGAGCAGTACTTC.